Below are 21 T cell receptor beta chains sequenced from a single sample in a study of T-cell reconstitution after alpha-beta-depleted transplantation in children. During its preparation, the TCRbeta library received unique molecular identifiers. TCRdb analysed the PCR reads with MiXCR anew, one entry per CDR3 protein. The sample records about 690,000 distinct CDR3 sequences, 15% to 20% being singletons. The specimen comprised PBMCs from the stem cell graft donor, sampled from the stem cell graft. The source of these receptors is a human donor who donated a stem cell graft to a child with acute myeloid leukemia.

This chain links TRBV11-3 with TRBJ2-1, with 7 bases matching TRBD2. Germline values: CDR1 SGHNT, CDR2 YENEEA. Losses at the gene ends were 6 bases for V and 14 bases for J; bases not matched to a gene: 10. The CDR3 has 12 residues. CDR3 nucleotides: TGTGCCAGCAGACCTGTAGCGGGCCCTGAGTTCTTC. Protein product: CASRPVAGPEFF.

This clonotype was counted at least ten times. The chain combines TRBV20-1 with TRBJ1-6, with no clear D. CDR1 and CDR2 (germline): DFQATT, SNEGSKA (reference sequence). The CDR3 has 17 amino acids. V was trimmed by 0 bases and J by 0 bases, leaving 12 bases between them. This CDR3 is CSARDQDGFSYNSPLHF. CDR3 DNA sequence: TGCAGTGCTAGAGATCAGGACGGCTTCTCCTATAATTCACCCCTCCACTTT.

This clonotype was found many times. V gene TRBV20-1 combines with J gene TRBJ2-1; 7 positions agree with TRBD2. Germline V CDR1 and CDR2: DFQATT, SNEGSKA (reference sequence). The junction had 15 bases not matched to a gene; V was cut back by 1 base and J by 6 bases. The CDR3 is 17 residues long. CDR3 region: CSARAANLTSLFNEQFF. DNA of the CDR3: TGCAGTGCTAGAGCGGCCAATTTGACTAGCCTCTTCAATGAGCAGTTCTTC.

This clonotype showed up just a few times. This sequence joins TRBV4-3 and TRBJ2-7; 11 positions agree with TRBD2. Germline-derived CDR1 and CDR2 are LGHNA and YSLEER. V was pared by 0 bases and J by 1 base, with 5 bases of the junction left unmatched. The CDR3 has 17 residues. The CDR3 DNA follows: TGCGCCAGCAGCCAAGATAGTAGCGGGGGGGCTTCCTACGAGCAGTACTTC. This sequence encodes CASSQDSSGGASYEQYF.

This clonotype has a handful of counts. As DNA, the CDR3 is TGTGCCAGCAGCCGGACCGCAGGGGGGTACAATGAGCAGTTCTTC. Its protein is CASSRTAGGYNEQFF. This sequence joins TRBV11-2 and TRBJ2-1; the D gene is possibly TRBD1 (7 bases). CDR1 is SGHAT and CDR2 is FQNNGV in the germline V gene. The ends were cut back, 5 bases at V and 4 bases at J, with 15 bases in the middle. The CDR3 runs 15 residues.

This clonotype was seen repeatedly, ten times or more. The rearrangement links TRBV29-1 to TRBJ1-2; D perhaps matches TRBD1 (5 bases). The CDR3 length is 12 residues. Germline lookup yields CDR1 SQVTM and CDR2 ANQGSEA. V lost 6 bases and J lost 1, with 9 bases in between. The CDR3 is CSVLTDNYGYTF. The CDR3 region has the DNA TGCAGCGTGTTGACAGATAACTATGGCTACACCTTC.

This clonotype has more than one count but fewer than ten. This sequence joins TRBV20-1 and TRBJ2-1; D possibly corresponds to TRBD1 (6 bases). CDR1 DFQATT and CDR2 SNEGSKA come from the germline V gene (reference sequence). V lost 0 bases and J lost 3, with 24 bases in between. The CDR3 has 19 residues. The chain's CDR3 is CSARDRLTGKNFDYNEQFF. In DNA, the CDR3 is TGCAGTGCTAGAGATAGGTTAACAGGGAAAAATTTTGACTACAATGAGCAGTTCTTC.

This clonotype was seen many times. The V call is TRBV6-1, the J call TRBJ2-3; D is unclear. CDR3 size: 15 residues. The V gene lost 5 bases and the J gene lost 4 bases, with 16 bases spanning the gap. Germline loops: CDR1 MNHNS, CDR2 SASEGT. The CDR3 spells CASSRGSYRSDTQYF. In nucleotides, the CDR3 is TGTGCCAGCAGTCGAGGTAGTTATAGGTCAGATACGCAGTATTTT.

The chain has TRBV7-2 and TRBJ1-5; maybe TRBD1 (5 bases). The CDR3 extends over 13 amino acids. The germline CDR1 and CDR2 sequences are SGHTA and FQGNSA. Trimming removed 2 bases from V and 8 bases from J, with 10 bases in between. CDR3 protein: CASSLWLGEPQHF. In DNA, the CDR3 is TGTGCCAGCAGCTTATGGTTAGGGGAGCCCCAGCATTTT.

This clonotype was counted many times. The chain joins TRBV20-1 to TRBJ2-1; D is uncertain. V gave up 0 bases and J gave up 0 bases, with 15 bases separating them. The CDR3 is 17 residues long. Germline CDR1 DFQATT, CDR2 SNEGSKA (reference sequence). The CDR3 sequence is CSARDGRLFSSYNEQFF. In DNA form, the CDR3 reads TGCAGTGCTAGAGATGGGCGTCTCTTCAGCTCCTACAATGAGCAGTTCTTC.

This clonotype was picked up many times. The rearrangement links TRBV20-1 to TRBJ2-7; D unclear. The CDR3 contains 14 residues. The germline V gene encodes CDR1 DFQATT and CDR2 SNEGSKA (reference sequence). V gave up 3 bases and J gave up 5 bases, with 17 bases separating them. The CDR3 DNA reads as TGCAGTGCTAGTGGCGTGTTCTTGTCCGACGAGCAGTACTTC. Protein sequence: CSASGVFLSDEQYF.

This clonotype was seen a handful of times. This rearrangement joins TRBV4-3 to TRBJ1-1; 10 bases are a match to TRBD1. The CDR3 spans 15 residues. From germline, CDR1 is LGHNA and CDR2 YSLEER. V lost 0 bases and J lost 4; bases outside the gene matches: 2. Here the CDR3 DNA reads TGCGCCAGCAGCCAAGAAGGGACAGGGGTCACTGAAGCTTTCTTT. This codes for CASSQEGTGVTEAFF.

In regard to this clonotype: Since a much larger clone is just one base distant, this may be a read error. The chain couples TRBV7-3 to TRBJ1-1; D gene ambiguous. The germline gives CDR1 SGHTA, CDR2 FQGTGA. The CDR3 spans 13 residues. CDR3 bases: TGTACCAGCAGCCCCCAGGTTGGCACTGAAGCTTTCTTT. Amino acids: CTSSPQVGTEAFF.

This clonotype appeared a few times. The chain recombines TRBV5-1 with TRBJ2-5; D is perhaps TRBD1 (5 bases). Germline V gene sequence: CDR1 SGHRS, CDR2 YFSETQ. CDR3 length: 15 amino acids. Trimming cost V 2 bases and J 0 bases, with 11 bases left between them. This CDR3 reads CASSFLTENQETQYF. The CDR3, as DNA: TGCGCCAGCAGCTTTTTGACAGAGAACCAAGAGACCCAGTACTTC.

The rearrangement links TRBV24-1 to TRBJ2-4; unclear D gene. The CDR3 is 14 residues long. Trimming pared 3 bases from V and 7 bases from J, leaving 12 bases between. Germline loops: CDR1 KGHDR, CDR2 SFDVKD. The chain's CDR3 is CATSDPQKANIQYF. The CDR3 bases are TGTGCCACCAGTGATCCCCAGAAAGCGAACATTCAGTACTTC.

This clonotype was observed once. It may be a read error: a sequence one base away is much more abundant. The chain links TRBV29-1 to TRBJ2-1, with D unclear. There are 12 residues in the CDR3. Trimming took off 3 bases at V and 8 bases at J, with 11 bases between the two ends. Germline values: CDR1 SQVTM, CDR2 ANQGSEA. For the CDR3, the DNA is TGCAGCGTTGACAGGATCCGTGATGAGCAGTTCTTC. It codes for CSVDRIRDEQFF.

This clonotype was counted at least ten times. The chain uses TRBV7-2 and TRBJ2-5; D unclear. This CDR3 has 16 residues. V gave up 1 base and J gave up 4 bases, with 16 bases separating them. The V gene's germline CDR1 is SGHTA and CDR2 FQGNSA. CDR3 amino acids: CASSLVYAPHGETQYF. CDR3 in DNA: TGTGCCAGCAGCTTAGTTTATGCACCCCACGGAGAGACCCAGTACTTC. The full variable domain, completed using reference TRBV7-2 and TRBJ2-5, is GAGVSQSPSNKVTEKGKDVELRCDPISGHTALYWYRQSLGQGLEFLIYFQGNSAPDKSGLPSDRFSAERTGGSVSTLTIQRTQQEDSAVYLCASSLVYAPHGETQYFGPGTRLLVL.

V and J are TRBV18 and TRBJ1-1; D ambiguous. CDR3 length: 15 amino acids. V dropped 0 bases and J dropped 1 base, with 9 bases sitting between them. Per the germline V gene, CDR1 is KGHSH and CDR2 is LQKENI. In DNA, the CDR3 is TGTGCCAGCTCACCACCTGGGGTGAGGAACACTGAAGCTTTCTTT. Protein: CASSPPGVRNTEAFF.

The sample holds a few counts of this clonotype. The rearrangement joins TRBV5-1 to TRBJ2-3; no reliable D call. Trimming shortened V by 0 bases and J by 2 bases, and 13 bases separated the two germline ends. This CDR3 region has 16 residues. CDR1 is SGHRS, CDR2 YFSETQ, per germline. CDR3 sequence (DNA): TGCGCCAGCAGCTTGGCTTTAGCAGAGGACACAGATACGCAGTATTTT. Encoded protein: CASSLALAEDTDTQYF. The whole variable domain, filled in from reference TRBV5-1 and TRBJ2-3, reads KAGVTQTPRYLIKTRGQQVTLSCSPISGHRSVSWYQQTPGQGLQFLFEYFSETQRNKGNFPGRFSGRQFSNSRSEMNVSTLELGDSALYLCASSLALAEDTDTQYFGPGTRLTVL.

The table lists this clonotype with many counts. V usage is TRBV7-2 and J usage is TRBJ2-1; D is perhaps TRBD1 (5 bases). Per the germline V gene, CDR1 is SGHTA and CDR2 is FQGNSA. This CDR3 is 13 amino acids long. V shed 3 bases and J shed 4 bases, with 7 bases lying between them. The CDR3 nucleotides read TGTGCCAGCAGCTTGGGGCGATACAATGAGCAGTTCTTC. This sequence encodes CASSLGRYNEQFF.

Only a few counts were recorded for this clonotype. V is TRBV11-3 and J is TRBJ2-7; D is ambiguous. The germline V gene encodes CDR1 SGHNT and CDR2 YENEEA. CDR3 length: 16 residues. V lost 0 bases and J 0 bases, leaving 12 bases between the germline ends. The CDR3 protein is CASSLDRMLSSYEQYV. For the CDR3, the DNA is TGTGCCAGCAGCTTAGATCGGATGCTCAGCTCCTACGAGCAGTACGTC.